This paragraph reports one T cell receptor beta chain. The antigen is undetermined. These data belong to a study of shared clonotypes between healthy human individuals. Study background: For every donor, three CD4 naive, three CD4 memory, two CD8 naive and one CD8 memory plates were used.

This was a deep-level run. The authors' processing: Junction-only immunoSEQ data arrived without quality scores, meaning filtering differed. The assay was immunoSEQ multiplex PCR, and TCRdb's table has in-frame clones only and misses some. D and trimming were read from the DNA, whereas the V and J calls and clone size are those reported in that table. Among approximately 600,000 clones, roughly 96% were seen once, and the ten largest hold over 0.09%. Naive CD8 cells comprised CD45RO-negative, CCR7-positively selected cells, excluding terminally differentiated effector memory CD45RA+ cells. General observations from the study: Memory subsets had estimated richness that was generally smaller than that of naive subsets.

Material: naive CD8+ T cells sorted from blood. The sequence came from a woman aged 30 to 39 in good health.

Here the CDR3 reads CASSLTSGINEQYF. The CDR3 DNA sequence: TGTGCCAGCAGCTTGACTAGCGGGATTAACGAGCAGTACTTC. The chain uses TRBV5-8 and TRBJ2-7; 10 nucleotides agree with TRBD2. The CDR3 is 14 residues long. The germline V gene has CDR1 SGHTS and CDR2 YDEGEE. J was trimmed by 5 bases and V by 1 base; bases with no gene match: 3.